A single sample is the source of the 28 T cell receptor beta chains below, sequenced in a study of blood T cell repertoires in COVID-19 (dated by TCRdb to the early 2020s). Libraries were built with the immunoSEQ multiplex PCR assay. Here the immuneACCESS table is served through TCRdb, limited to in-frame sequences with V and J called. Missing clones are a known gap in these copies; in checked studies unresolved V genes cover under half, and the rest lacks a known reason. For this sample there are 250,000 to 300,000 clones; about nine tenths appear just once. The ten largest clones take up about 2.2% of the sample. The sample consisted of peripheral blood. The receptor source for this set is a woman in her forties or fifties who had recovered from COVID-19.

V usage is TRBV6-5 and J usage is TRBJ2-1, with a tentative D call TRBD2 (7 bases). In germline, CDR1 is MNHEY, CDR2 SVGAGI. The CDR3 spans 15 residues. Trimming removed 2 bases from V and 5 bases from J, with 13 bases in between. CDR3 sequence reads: CASSYRRGGHNEQFF. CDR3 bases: TGTGCCAGCAGTTACAGGAGGGGGGGCCACAATGAGCAGTTCTTC.

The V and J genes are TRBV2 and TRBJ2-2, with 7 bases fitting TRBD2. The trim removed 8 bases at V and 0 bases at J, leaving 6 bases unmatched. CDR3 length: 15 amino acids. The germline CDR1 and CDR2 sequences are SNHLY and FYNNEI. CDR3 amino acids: CASGGGSANTGELFF. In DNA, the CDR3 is TGTGCCAGCGGCGGCGGGAGCGCGAACACCGGGGAGCTGTTTTTT.

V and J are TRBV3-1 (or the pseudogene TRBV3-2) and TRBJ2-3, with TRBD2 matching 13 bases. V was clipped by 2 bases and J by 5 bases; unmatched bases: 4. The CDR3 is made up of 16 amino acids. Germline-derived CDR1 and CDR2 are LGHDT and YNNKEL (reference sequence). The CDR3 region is CASSQTSGRDLDTQYF. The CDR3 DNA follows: TGTGCCAGCAGCCAAACTAGCGGGAGGGACTTAGATACGCAGTATTTT.

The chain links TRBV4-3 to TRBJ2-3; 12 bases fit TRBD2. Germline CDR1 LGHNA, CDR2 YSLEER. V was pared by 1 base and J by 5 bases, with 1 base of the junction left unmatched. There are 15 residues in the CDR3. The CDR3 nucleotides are TGCGCCAGCAGCCAAGGACTAGCGGGAGTAGATACGCAGTATTTT. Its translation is CASSQGLAGVDTQYF.

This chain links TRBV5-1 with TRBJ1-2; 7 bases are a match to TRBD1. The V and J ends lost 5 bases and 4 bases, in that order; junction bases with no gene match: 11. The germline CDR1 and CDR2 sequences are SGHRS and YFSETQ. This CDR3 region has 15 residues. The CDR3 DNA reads TGCGCCAGCAGTTCCGAGGGGACAGTCCTCTATGGCTACACCTTC. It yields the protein CASSSEGTVLYGYTF.

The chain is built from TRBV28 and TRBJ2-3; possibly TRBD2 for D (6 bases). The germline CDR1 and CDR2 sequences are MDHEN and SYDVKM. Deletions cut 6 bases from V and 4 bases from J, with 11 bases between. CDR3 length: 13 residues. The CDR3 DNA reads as TGTGCCAGCAGCTACCCGGGGGCAGATACGCAGTATTTT. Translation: CASSYPGADTQYF.

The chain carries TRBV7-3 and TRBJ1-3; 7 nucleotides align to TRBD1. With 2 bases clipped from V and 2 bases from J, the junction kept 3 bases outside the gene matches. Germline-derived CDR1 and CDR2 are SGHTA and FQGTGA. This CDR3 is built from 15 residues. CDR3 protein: CASSLGQGAGNTIYF. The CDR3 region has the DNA TGTGCCAGCAGCTTAGGTCAGGGGGCTGGAAACACCATATATTTT. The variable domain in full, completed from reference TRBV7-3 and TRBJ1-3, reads GAGVSQTPSNKVTEKGKYVELRCDPISGHTALYWYRQSLGQGPEFLIYFQGTGAADDSGLPNDRFFAVRPEGSVSTLKIQRTERGDSAVYLCASSLGQGAGNTIYFGEGSWLTVV.

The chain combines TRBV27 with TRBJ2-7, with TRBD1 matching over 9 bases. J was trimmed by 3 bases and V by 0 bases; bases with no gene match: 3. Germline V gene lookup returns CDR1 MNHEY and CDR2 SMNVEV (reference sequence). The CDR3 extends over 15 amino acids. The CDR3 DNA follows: TGTGCCAGCAGTTTATCGGGACAGGGCGTCTACGAGCAGTACTTC. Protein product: CASSLSGQGVYEQYF.

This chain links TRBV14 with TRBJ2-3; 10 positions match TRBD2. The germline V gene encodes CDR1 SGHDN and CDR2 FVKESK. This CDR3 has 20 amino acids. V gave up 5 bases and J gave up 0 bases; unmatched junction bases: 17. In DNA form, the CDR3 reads TGTGCCAGCAGCTTTCGACAGCTAGCTAGCGGGAGAGGAAGCACAGATACGCAGTATTTT. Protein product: CASSFRQLASGRGSTDTQYF.

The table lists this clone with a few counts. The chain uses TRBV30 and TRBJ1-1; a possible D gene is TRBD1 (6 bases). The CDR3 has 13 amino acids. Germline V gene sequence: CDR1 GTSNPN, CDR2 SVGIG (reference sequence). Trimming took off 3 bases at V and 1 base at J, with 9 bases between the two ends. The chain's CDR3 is CAWRETGNTEAFF. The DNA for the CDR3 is TGTGCCTGGAGGGAGACAGGGAACACTGAAGCTTTCTTT.

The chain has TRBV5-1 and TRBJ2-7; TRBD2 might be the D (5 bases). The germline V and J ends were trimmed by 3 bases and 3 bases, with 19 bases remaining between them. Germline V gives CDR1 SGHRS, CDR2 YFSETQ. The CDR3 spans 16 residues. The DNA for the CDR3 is TGCGCCAGCAGCTCCTTGGGCGGAGGCTCCCTCTACGAGCAGTACTTC. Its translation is CASSSLGGGSLYEQYF.

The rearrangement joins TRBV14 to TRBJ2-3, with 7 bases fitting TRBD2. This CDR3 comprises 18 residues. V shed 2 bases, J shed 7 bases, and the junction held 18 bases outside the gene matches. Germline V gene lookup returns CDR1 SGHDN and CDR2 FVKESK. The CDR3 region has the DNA TGTGCCAGCAGCCAAAGGTGGGCTAGCGGCGGAACTACAAATACGCAGTATTTT. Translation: CASSQRWASGGTTNTQYF.

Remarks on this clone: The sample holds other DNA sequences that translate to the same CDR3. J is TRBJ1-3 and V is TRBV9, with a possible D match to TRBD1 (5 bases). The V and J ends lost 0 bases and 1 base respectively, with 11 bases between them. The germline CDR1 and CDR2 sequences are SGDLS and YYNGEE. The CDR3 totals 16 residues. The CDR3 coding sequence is TGTGCCAGCAGCGTAGTAGGCAGGGCATCTGGAAACACCATATATTTT. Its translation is CASSVVGRASGNTIYF.

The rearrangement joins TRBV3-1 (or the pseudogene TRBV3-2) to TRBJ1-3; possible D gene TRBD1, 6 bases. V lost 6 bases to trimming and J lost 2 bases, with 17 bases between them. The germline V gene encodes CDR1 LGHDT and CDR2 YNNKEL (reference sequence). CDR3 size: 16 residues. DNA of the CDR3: TGTGCCAGCAGTCCGAGCCACAGGGTTACTGGAAACACCATATATTTT. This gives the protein CASSPSHRVTGNTIYF.

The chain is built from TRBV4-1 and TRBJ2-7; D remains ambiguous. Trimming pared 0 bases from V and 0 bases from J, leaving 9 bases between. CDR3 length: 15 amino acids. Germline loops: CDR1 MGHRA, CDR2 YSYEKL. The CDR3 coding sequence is TGCGCCAGCAGCCAAGAGGGTTGGAGCTCCTACGAGCAGTACTTC. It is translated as CASSQEGWSSYEQYF.

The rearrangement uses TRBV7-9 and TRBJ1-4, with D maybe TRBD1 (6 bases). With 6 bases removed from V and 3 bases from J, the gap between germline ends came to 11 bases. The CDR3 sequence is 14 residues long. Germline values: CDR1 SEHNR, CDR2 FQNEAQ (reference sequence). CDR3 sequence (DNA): TGTGCCAGCAGAAGGGGGTTTGCTAATGAAAAACTGTTTTTT. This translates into CASRRGFANEKLFF. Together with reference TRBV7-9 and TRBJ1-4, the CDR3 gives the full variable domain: DTGVSQNPRHKITKRGQNVTFRCDPISEHNRLYWYRQTLGQGPEFLTYFQNEAQLEKSRLLSDRFSAERPKGSFSTLEIQRTEQGDSAMYLCASRRGFANEKLFFGSGTQLSVL.

The DNA of the CDR3 is TGTGCCAGCAGTTTATCCCTCAACAGGGCCAACGAGCAGTACTTC. Translated, it gives CASSLSLNRANEQYF. The chain carries TRBV28 and TRBJ2-7, with a possible D match to TRBD1 (6 bases). The germline V gene encodes CDR1 MDHEN and CDR2 SYDVKM. V was trimmed by 1 base and J by 5 bases, leaving 15 bases between them. The CDR3 has 15 residues.

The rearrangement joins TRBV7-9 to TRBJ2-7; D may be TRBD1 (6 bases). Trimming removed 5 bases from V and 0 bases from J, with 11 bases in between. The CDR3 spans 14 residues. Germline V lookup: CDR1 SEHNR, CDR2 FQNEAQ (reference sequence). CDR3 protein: CASSAHRDSYEQYF. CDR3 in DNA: TGTGCCAGCAGCGCCCACAGGGACTCCTACGAGCAGTACTTC.

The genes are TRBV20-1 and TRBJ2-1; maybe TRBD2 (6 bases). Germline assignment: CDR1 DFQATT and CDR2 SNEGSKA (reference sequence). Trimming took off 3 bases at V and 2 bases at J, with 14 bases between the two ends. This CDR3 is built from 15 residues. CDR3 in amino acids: CSASVGAGPYNEQFF. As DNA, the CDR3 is TGCAGTGCTAGTGTTGGTGCGGGGCCCTACAATGAGCAGTTCTTC.

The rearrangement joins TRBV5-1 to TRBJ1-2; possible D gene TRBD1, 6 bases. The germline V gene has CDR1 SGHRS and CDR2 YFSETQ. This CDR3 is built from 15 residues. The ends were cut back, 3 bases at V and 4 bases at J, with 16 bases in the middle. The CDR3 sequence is CASSYNSGETYGYTF. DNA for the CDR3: TGCGCCAGCAGCTATAACTCAGGGGAAACCTATGGCTACACCTTC.

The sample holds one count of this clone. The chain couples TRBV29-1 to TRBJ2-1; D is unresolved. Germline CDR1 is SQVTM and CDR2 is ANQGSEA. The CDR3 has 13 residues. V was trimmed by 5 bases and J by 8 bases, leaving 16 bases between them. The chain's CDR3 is CSVNGRIRDEQFF. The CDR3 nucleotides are TGCAGCGTTAATGGCAGGATTAGAGATGAGCAGTTCTTC.

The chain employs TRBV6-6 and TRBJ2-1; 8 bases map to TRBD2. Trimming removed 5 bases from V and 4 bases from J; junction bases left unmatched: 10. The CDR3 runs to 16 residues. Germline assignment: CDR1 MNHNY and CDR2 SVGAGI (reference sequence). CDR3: CASSPPAGGGYNEQFF. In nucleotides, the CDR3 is TGTGCCAGCAGTCCACCCGCGGGGGGCGGGTACAATGAGCAGTTCTTC.

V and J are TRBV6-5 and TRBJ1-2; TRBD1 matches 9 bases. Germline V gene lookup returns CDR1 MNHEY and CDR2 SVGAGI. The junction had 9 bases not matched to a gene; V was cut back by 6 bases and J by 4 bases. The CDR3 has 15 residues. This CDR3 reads CASSRGQGMIYGYTF. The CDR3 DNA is TGTGCCAGCAGCCGGGGACAGGGAATGATCTATGGCTACACCTTC.

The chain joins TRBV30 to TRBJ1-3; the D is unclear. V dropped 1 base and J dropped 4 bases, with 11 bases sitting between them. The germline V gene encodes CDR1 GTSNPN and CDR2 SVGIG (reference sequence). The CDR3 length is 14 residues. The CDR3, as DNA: TGTGCCTGGAGTGCTGTGACACAAGGAAACACCATATATTTT. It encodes CAWSAVTQGNTIYF.

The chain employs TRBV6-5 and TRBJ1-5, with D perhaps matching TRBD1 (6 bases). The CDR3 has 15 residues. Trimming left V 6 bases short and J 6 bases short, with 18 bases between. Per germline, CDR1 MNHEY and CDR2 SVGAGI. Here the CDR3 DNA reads TGTGCCAGCAGCCGATACAGGGACCTCTTTCAGCCCCAGCATTTT. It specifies CASSRYRDLFQPQHF.

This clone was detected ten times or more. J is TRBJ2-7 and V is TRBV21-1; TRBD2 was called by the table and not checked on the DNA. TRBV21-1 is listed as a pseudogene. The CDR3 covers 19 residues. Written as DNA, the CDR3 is TGTGCCAGCAGCAAAACGGCAATAACTAGCGGGAGGTCTGGCTACGAGCAGTACTTC. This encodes CASSKTAITSGRSGYEQYF.

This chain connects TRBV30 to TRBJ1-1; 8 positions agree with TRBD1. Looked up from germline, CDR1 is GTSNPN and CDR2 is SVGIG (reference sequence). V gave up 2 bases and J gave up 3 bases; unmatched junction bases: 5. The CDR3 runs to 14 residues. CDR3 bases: TGTGCCTGGAGTAGCAGGGGGCTCTACACTGAAGCTTTCTTT. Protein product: CAWSSRGLYTEAFF.

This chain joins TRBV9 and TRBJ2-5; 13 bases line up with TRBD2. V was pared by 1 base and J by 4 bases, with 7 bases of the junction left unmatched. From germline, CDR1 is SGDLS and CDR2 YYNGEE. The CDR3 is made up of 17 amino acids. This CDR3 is CASSVTSGGALGETQYF. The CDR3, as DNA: TGTGCCAGCAGCGTAACTAGCGGGGGGGCCTTGGGAGAGACCCAGTACTTC.